These 30 T cell receptor beta chains came from one sample sequenced in a study of cytomegalovirus exposure and HLA in healthy donors. Amplification used 60 Vbeta primers and 13 Jbeta primers. Sequencing was performed with immunoSEQ multiplex PCR; in TCRdb, only in-frame clones are kept and a portion is missing. The profile shows roughly 200,000 clones, about four fifths of them singletons. Sequenced: PBMCs. These receptors were obtained from a female donor in good health and CMV-seronegative.

The V gene is TRBV5-4, the J gene TRBJ2-2; the D is unclear. Germline CDR1 and CDR2: SGHNT and YYREEE (reference sequence). The germline V and J ends were trimmed by 3 bases and 6 bases, with 6 bases remaining between them. This CDR3 spans 12 amino acids. CDR3 region: CASSYTAGELFF. The CDR3 bases are TGTGCCAGCAGCTACACCGCCGGGGAGCTGTTTTTT.

V gene TRBV4-3 combines with J gene TRBJ2-5; 10 nucleotides agree with TRBD2. This CDR3 spans 17 amino acids. Germline V gene data show CDR1 as LGHNA and CDR2 as YSLEER. J gave up 4 bases and V 0 bases, and 8 bases lay outside the gene matches. CDR3 nucleotide sequence: TGCGCCAGCAGCCAAGATGGACAGCGGGAGGGGGGAGAGACCCAGTACTTC. It encodes CASSQDGQREGGETQYF.

This chain uses TRBV4-1 with TRBJ2-2; 8 bases map to TRBD2. This CDR3 has 14 residues. V lost 2 bases to trimming and J lost 8 bases; unmatched junction nucleotides: 4. Germline V CDR1 and CDR2: MGHRA, YSYEKL. The CDR3 DNA reads as TGCGCCAGCAGCCAACGGGAGGGGAGTGGGGAGCTGTTTTTT. Its protein product is CASSQREGSGELFF.

The chain uses TRBV10-3 and TRBJ2-3, with 10 bases matching TRBD2. Unmatched junction bases numbered 7, after V lost 2 bases and J lost 2 bases. Germline CDR1 ENHRY, CDR2 SYGVKD. The CDR3 is 17 residues long. The chain's CDR3 is CAISEVSTSGFTDTQYF. CDR3 bases: TGTGCCATCAGTGAGGTTTCGACTAGCGGGTTCACAGATACGCAGTATTTT.

This clone came up a few times. This chain uses TRBV6-6 with TRBJ2-2, with 7 positions matching TRBD1. The V gene's germline CDR1 is MNHNY and CDR2 SVGAGI (reference sequence). This CDR3 is built from 15 residues. V shed 1 base, J shed 6 bases, and the junction held 5 bases outside the gene matches. CDR3 coding DNA: TGTGCCAGCAGTTACTTGACAGGGAGTGCCGGGGAGCTGTTTTTT. Residues: CASSYLTGSAGELFF.

The J gene is TRBJ1-1, the V gene TRBV7-9, with D possibly being TRBD1 (6 bases). The CDR3 totals 16 residues. Trimming shortened V by 6 bases and J by 5 bases, and 22 bases separated the two germline ends. Germline-derived CDR1 and CDR2 are SEHNR and FQNEAQ (reference sequence). The CDR3 DNA reads as TGTGCCAGCAGACCCTCAACAGGGCCTTCGGGGACTGAAGCTTTCTTT. This encodes CASRPSTGPSGTEAFF.

The V and J genes are TRBV28 and TRBJ1-1; 11 nucleotides align to TRBD1. CDR3 length: 18 amino acids. Germline-derived CDR1 and CDR2 are MDHEN and SYDVKM. V was clipped by 3 bases and J by 4 bases; unmatched bases: 13. The CDR3 sequence: CASSFRRGQGEGVTEAFF. The CDR3 nucleotides are TGTGCCAGCAGTTTCCGGAGGGGACAGGGGGAAGGAGTCACTGAAGCTTTCTTT.

The chain carries TRBV11-2 and TRBJ1-2, with D unresolved. V was shortened by 4 bases and J by 2 bases, with 20 bases between the two germline ends. Germline-derived CDR1 and CDR2 are SGHAT and FQNNGV. This CDR3 has 17 residues. This chain's CDR3 is CASSSFLWTEKNYGYTF. As DNA, the CDR3 is TGTGCCAGCAGCTCATTTCTTTGGACTGAGAAAAACTATGGCTACACCTTC.

The V gene is TRBV9, the J gene TRBJ1-1; 8 bases line up with TRBD1. Germline CDR1 and CDR2: SGDLS and YYNGEE. J lost 1 base, V lost 4 bases, and 3 bases had no gene match. There are 14 residues in the CDR3. CDR3 DNA: TGTGCCAGCAGCCACAGGGGGGGGAACACTGAAGCTTTCTTT. Its translation is CASSHRGGNTEAFF.

The J gene is TRBJ2-1, the V gene TRBV11-2; TRBD1 is a possible D gene (6 bases). The germline V gene encodes CDR1 SGHAT and CDR2 FQNNGV. Trimming pared 6 bases from V and 7 bases from J, leaving 19 bases between. The CDR3 is 15 amino acids. The CDR3 sequence is CASSQSGVLGNEQFF. CDR3 DNA sequence: TGTGCCAGCAGTCAATCAGGGGTTCTTGGGAATGAGCAGTTCTTC.

The chain recombines TRBV15 with TRBJ1-2, with TRBD1 identical over 8 bases. The CDR3 is made up of 12 amino acids. The germline V gene encodes CDR1 LNHNV and CDR2 YYDKDF (reference sequence). Trimming at V came to 11 bases and at J to 7 bases, leaving 9 bases not matched to a gene. Here the CDR3 reads CAAGPDRGGYTF. DNA for the CDR3: TGTGCCGCCGGGCCCGACAGGGGTGGCTACACCTTC.

The V gene is TRBV11-2, the J gene TRBJ1-3; perhaps TRBD1 as D (6 bases). Germline assignment: CDR1 SGHAT and CDR2 FQNNGV. V was shortened by 2 bases and J by 4 bases, with 15 bases between the two germline ends. The CDR3 is 16 amino acids. The CDR3 DNA is TGTGCCAGCAGCTTATTGACAGGCCCTGCGGGAAACACCATATATTTT. Its protein product is CASSLLTGPAGNTIYF.

The chain is built from TRBV5-1 and TRBJ2-3, with D perhaps TRBD1 (5 bases). Germline V gives CDR1 SGHRS, CDR2 YFSETQ. The CDR3 is 13 residues long. V dropped 3 bases and J dropped 0 bases, with 5 bases sitting between them. CDR3 sequence (DNA): TGCGCCAGCAGCTACAGGAGCACAGATACGCAGTATTTT. Residues: CASSYRSTDTQYF.

This rearrangement joins TRBV6-1 to TRBJ2-7; 11 bases match TRBD2. Germline CDR1 reads MNHNS; CDR2 reads SASEGT. The CDR3 is made up of 15 amino acids. V lost 2 bases and J lost 7; bases outside the gene matches: 7. This CDR3 reads CASSERGTSGGEQYF. The CDR3, as DNA: TGTGCCAGCAGTGAACGGGGGACTAGCGGAGGGGAGCAGTACTTC.

The chain employs TRBV7-6 and TRBJ1-2; no firm D call. This CDR3 has 15 residues. Per germline, CDR1 SGHVS and CDR2 FNYEAQ. V lost 0 bases to trimming and J lost 2 bases, with 10 bases between them. Here the CDR3 DNA reads TGTGCCAGCAGCTTAGCGGAGGGTAGGAACTATGGCTACACCTTC. It yields the protein CASSLAEGRNYGYTF.

This clone was counted a few times. Within the sample, other DNA sequences also encode this same CDR3. Here the CDR3 DNA reads TGTGCCAGCAGTGTCAGGGGGCGCTACGAGCAGTACTTC. This sequence encodes CASSVRGRYEQYF. The V and J genes are TRBV6-5 and TRBJ2-7; the match to TRBD1 covers 8 bases. Germline V gene lookup returns CDR1 MNHEY and CDR2 SVGAGI. V was pared by 5 bases and J by 3 bases, with 3 bases of the junction left unmatched. CDR3 length equals 13 residues.

V is TRBV5-1 and J is TRBJ2-2; 7 bases are shared with TRBD2. J lost 1 base, V lost 3 bases, and 3 bases had no gene match. The CDR3 runs 15 residues. Germline CDR1 reads SGHRS; CDR2 reads YFSETQ. CDR3 amino acids: CASSWGLRNTGELFF. In DNA form, the CDR3 reads TGCGCCAGCAGCTGGGGACTACGGAACACCGGGGAGCTGTTTTTT.

This clone has just a few counts. The chain has TRBV6-1 and TRBJ1-1; 10 bases are shared with TRBD1. V trimming: 4 bases; J trimming: 3 bases; junction bases outside the gene matches: 5. CDR1 and CDR2 (germline): MNHNS, SASEGT. The CDR3 runs 15 residues. Here the CDR3 DNA reads TGTGCCAGCAGTGCCCGGACAGGGGGGTACACTGAAGCTTTCTTT. Its protein is CASSARTGGYTEAFF.

The chain recombines TRBV5-1 with TRBJ2-5; D remains unclear. V was shortened by 0 bases and J by 2 bases, with 8 bases between the two germline ends. This CDR3 is built from 14 residues. Germline V gene lookup returns CDR1 SGHRS and CDR2 YFSETQ. The CDR3 coding sequence is TGCGCCAGCAGCTTGGATACGCGGCAAGAGACCCAGTACTTC. This encodes CASSLDTRQETQYF.

V usage is TRBV11-2 and J usage is TRBJ1-5; maybe TRBD1 (5 bases). The CDR3 extends over 13 amino acids. Per the germline V gene, CDR1 is SGHAT and CDR2 is FQNNGV. V shed 5 bases and J shed 4 bases, with 9 bases lying between them. CDR3 protein: CASSAGRNQPQHF. For the CDR3, the DNA is TGTGCCAGCAGCGCGGGACGGAATCAGCCCCAGCATTTT.

This chain uses TRBV28 with TRBJ1-5; D unclear. The V gene lost 7 bases and the J gene lost 6 bases, with 10 bases spanning the gap. CDR3 length: 12 residues. CDR1 and CDR2 from the germline V gene are MDHEN and SYDVKM. CDR3 nucleotide sequence: TGTGCCAGCACCCCTCCGGGTCAGCCCCAGCATTTT. Translated: CASTPPGQPQHF.

The V gene is TRBV18, the J gene TRBJ1-2, with unresolved D. Germline-derived CDR1 and CDR2 are KGHSH and LQKENI. CDR3 size: 14 residues. Trimming left V 1 base short and J 0 bases short, with 6 bases between. CDR3 amino acids: CASSPLQTNYGYTF. DNA for the CDR3: TGTGCCAGCTCACCACTCCAGACTAACTATGGCTACACCTTC. Full variable domain (rest looked up from reference TRBV18 and TRBJ1-2): NAGVMQNPRHLVRRRGQEARLRCSPMKGHSHVYWYRQLPEEGLKFMVYLQKENIIDESGMPKERFSAEFPKEGPSILRIQQVVRGDSAAYFCASSPLQTNYGYTFGSGTRLTVV.

This clone was recorded once. This sequence joins TRBV13 and TRBJ2-3, with D maybe TRBD2 (6 bases). V gave up 3 bases and J gave up 10 bases, with 23 bases separating them. The CDR3 has 16 amino acids. Germline V gives CDR1 PRHDT, CDR2 FYEKMQ (reference sequence). CDR3 residues: CASSFGAGDSSGSQYF. CDR3 DNA: TGTGCCAGCAGCTTTGGGGCCGGGGACTCCAGCGGTTCGCAGTATTTT.

This clone was found a few times. The chain joins TRBV6-6 to TRBJ1-6; 7 nucleotides match TRBD1. V was clipped by 7 bases and J by 8 bases; unmatched bases: 5. Per germline, CDR1 MNHNY and CDR2 SVGAGI (reference sequence). The CDR3 consists of 13 residues. The CDR3 spells CASTRQGDSPLHF. The CDR3, as DNA: TGTGCCAGCACCAGACAGGGCGATTCACCCCTCCACTTT.

The chain recombines TRBV7-2 with TRBJ1-4; the D is unclear. The V end lost 4 bases, the J end lost 0 bases, and 9 bases lay between the germline ends. The germline CDR1 and CDR2 sequences are SGHTA and FQGNSA. This CDR3 spans 15 amino acids. The CDR3 nucleotides read TGTGCCAGCAGCTCCACCGAGACAACTAATGAAAAACTGTTTTTT. Translation gives CASSSTETTNEKLFF.

Only a few counts were recorded for this clone. This chain connects TRBV4-3 to TRBJ2-1; 7 bases line up with TRBD2. Germline V gene data show CDR1 as LGHNA and CDR2 as YSLEER. CDR3 length: 15 residues. Trimming took 3 bases from V and 2 from J; bases not matched to a gene: 4. The CDR3 spells CASSQREYAYNEQFF. CDR3 DNA: TGCGCCAGCAGCCAGCGGGAGTACGCCTACAATGAGCAGTTCTTC.

This clone counts as medium-sized. The CDR3 DNA sequence: TGTGCCAGCAGCTTAATGACAGGCGGTAAATCACCCCTCCACTTT. It encodes CASSLMTGGKSPLHF. The chain carries TRBV7-3 and TRBJ1-6; possibly TRBD1 for D (6 bases). V gave up 1 base and J gave up 10 bases, with 14 bases separating them. The CDR3 length is 15 residues. Germline CDR1 and CDR2: SGHTA and FQGTGA.

V is TRBV29-1 and J is TRBJ2-1; D is uncertain. Trimming shortened V by 6 bases and J by 0 bases, and 12 bases separated the two germline ends. Germline-derived CDR1 and CDR2 are SQVTM and ANQGSEA. The CDR3 contains 14 residues. The CDR3 spells CSVPTPSSYNEQFF. The CDR3 region has the DNA TGCAGCGTCCCAACCCCCAGCTCCTACAATGAGCAGTTCTTC.

The chain has TRBV6-6 and TRBJ1-2; TRBD1 matches 9 bases. There are 13 residues in the CDR3. Per the germline V gene, CDR1 is MNHNY and CDR2 is SVGAGI (reference sequence). V trimming: 6 bases; J trimming: 4 bases; junction bases outside the gene matches: 3. In nucleotides, the CDR3 is TGTGCCAGCAGCGGGACAGGGCGCTATGGCTACACCTTC. This translates into CASSGTGRYGYTF.

This chain's CDR3 is CAWKLAGVPETQYF. The CDR3 nucleotides are TGTGCCTGGAAACTAGCGGGAGTCCCAGAGACCCAGTACTTC. This chain joins TRBV30 and TRBJ2-5, with 11 bases aligning to TRBD2. CDR3 length: 14 residues. CDR1 is GTSNPN and CDR2 is SVGIG in the germline V gene (reference sequence). V lost 4 bases, J lost 4 bases, and 5 bases stayed unmatched.